One and the same sample provided the 7 T cell receptor beta chains below, sequenced in a study of blood T cell repertoires in COVID-19. Profiled with immunoSEQ multiplex PCR; TCRdb holds only in-frame clones, not every one. The sample holds around 140,000 clones; 60% to 80% are singletons and the top ten take under 3%. The specimen sequenced was PBMCs or T cells enriched from blood (not recorded which). All receptors derive from a woman in her fifties or sixties who had recovered from COVID-19.

The chain has TRBV5-6 and TRBJ2-7; TRBD2 matches at 8 bases. V gave up 1 base and J gave up 7 bases; unmatched junction bases: 13. CDR1 and CDR2 (germline): SGHDT, YYEEEE. There are 16 residues in the CDR3. CDR3 coding DNA: TGTGCCAGCAGCTTGATTTTAACGGGGGGGTCTTCGGAGCAGTACTTC. Residues: CASSLILTGGSSEQYF.

This chain uses TRBV28 with TRBJ1-6, with D unclear. The germline V gene encodes CDR1 MDHEN and CDR2 SYDVKM. The CDR3 is 15 amino acids. V was cut by 5 bases and J by 7 bases, with 15 bases left in between. The CDR3 loop is CASSPPPPGNSPLHF. Written as DNA, the CDR3 is TGTGCCAGCAGTCCTCCCCCTCCCGGGAATTCACCCCTCCACTTT. Based on the CDR3 plus reference TRBV28 and TRBJ1-6, the full variable domain is DVKVTQSSRYLVKRTGEKVFLECVQDMDHENMFWYRQDPGLGLRLIYFSYDVKMKEKGDIPEGYSVSREKKERFSLILESASTNQTSMYLCASSPPPPGNSPLHFGNGTRLTVT.

The chain is built from TRBV5-8 and TRBJ2-3; 8 bases fit TRBD1. J was trimmed by 0 bases and V by 3 bases; bases with no gene match: 6. The germline V gene encodes CDR1 SGHTS and CDR2 YDEGEE. The length of the CDR3 is 16 residues. This CDR3 is CASSSTGGSSTDTQYF. Here the CDR3 DNA reads TGTGCCAGCAGCTCCACAGGGGGTTCTAGCACAGATACGCAGTATTTT.

The CDR3 DNA reads as TGTGCCTGGAGTTCGACCCCGGGACAGGACTACAATCAGCCCCAGCATTTT. It yields the protein CAWSSTPGQDYNQPQHF. The genes are TRBV30 and TRBJ1-5; TRBD1 matches 8 bases. After removal of 2 bases from V and 3 bases from J, the junction contained 12 bases not matched to a gene. The V gene's germline CDR1 is GTSNPN and CDR2 SVGIG (reference sequence). This CDR3 is built from 17 residues.

The gene calls are TRBV18 and TRBJ1-6; D not certain. CDR1 is KGHSH, CDR2 LQKENI, per germline. This CDR3 contains 16 residues. Trimming took off 6 bases at V and 5 bases at J, with 17 bases between the two ends. The CDR3 DNA sequence: TGTGCCAGCTCCCTAACTCGGCGGTGGGATAATTCACCCCTCCACTTT. This gives the protein CASSLTRRWDNSPLHF.

The chain couples TRBV18 to TRBJ1-2, with 8 bases fitting TRBD1. This CDR3 comprises 15 residues. The trim removed 3 bases at V and 1 base at J, leaving 4 bases unmatched. The germline gives CDR1 KGHSH, CDR2 LQKENI. CDR3 sequence reads: CASSPDRVVNYGYTF. DNA for the CDR3: TGTGCCAGCTCACCGGACAGGGTGGTTAACTATGGCTACACCTTC. The whole variable domain, remainder taken from reference TRBV18 and TRBJ1-2, is NAGVMQNPRHLVRRRGQEARLRCSPMKGHSHVYWYRQLPEEGLKFMVYLQKENIIDESGMPKERFSAEFPKEGPSILRIQQVVRGDSAAYFCASSPDRVVNYGYTFGSGTRLTVV.

The chain joins TRBV28 to TRBJ1-1; 8 bases fit TRBD1. The CDR3 has 14 residues. Germline values: CDR1 MDHEN, CDR2 SYDVKM. Germline trimming cut 5 bases from V and 6 bases from J; bases unmatched to any gene: 8. The CDR3 DNA sequence: TGTGCCAGCAGTCCCGGGACAGGTATATCTGAAGCTTTCTTT. Encoded protein: CASSPGTGISEAFF.